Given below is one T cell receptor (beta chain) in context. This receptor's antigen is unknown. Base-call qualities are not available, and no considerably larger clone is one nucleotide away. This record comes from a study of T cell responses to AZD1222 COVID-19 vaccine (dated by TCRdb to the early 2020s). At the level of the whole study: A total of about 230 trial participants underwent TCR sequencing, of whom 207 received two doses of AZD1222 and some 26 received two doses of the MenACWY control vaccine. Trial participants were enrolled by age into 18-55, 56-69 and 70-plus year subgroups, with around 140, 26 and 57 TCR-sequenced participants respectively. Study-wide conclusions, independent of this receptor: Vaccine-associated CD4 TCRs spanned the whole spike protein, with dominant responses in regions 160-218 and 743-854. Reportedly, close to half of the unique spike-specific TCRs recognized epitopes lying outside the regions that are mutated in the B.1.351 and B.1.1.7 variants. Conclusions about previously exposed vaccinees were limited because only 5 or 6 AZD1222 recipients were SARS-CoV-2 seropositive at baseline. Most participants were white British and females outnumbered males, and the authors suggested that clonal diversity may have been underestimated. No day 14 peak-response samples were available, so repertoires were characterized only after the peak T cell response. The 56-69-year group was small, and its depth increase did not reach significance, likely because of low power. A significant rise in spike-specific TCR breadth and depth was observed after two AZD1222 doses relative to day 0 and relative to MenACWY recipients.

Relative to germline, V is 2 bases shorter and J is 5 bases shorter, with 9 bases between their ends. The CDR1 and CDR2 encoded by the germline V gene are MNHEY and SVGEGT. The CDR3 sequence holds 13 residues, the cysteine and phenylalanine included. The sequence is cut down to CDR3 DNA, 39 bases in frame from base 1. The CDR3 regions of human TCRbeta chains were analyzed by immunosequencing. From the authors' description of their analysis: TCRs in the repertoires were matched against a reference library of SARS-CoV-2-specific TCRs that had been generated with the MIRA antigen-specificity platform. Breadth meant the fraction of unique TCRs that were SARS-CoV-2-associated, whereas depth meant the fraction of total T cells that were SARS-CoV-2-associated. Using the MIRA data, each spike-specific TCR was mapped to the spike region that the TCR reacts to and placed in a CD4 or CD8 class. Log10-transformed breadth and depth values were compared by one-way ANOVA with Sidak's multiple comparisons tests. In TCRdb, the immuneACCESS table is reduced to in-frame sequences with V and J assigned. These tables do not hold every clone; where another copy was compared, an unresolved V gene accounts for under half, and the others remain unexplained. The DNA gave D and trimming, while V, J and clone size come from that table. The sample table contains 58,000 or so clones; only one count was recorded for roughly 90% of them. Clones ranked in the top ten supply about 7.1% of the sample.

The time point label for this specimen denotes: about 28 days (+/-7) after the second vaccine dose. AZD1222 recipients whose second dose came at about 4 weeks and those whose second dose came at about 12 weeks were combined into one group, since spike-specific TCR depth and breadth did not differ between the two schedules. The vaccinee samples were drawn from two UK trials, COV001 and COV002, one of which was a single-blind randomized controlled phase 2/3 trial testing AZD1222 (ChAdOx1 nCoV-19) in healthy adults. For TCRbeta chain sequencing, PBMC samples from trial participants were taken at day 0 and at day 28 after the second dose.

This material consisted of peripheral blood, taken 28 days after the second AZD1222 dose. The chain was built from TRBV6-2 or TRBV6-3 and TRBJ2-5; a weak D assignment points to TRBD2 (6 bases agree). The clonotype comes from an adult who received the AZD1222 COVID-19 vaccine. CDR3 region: CASSYIREETQYF. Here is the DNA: TGTGCCAGCAGTTACATTCGGGAGGAGACCCAGTACTTC.